This T cell receptor (beta chain) was obtained from a study of blood T cell repertoires in COVID-19. In the source study's methods: Nucleated cell counts were estimated from reference gene primer amplification. Only in-frame clones appear in the TCRdb table, and some are missing; sequencing was by immunoSEQ multiplex PCR. V, J and clone size are taken as reported in that table, and D and trimming were inferred from the DNA itself. The sample yields hundreds of thousands of clones, roughly 90% seen once. CDR3 length: 14 amino acids. The germline gives CDR1 MNHEY, CDR2 SMNVEV (reference sequence). V trimming: 7 bases; J trimming: 6 bases; junction bases outside the gene matches: 6. This clone was detected only once.

Material for sequencing was PBMCs or T cells enriched from blood (not recorded which). This TCR was sampled from a woman between 40 and 55 years old who had recovered from COVID-19. The chain has TRBV27 and TRBJ1-5; 10 bases map to TRBD1. The CDR3 region is CASTWTGGGQPQHF. The CDR3 nucleotides are TGTGCCAGCACCTGGACAGGGGGGGGTCAGCCCCAGCATTTT.